This T cell receptor (beta chain) is drawn from a study of PD-1 blockade in classical Hodgkin lymphoma (TCRdb year 2020). Background on the whole study: Nivolumab dosing was 3 mg/kg intravenously every 2 weeks, continuing until either disease progression or unacceptable toxicity. The study used CyTOF and TCR beta sequencing to define a peripheral blood immune signature of response to PD-1 blockade in classical Hodgkin lymphoma.

The research as a whole found: Diversity was lower in patients who began nivolumab less than 1 year after ASCT, so these patients were left out of later analyses to avoid confounding by immune reconstitution. Only a single clinical trial cohort was studied, and what caused the repertoire differences, possibly disease activity or prior therapy, remained undefined. Baseline TCR diversity was reported to be lower in newly diagnosed patients than in healthy donors, and even lower in relapsed/refractory patients. CD4+ but not CD8+ TCR diversity rose significantly by C4D1 (p=0.0027 vs p=0.16), most apparent in complete responders (p=0.02). Trial patients achieving complete response had baseline diversity similar to newly diagnosed patients, whereas partial responders and progressors had significantly lower diversity.

This clone was seen more than once but under ten times. Its recognized antigen is unknown. Base qualities are not provided; no much larger clone lies one nucleotide away. The Qiagen DNeasy kit was used to extract genomic DNA from unsorted PBMCs and from the negatively selected CD4+ and CD8+ fractions. Using primers that anneal to V and J segments, immunoSEQ multiplex PCR amplified the TCR beta CDR3 regions. A synthetic immune receptor repertoire was used to minimize amplification bias, and any remaining bias was removed computationally after sequencing. Turning to the authors' computational methods: Custom Python scripts were used to quantify repertoire diversity as the Shannon entropy index. Unsorted, CD4+ and CD8+ repertoires were analyzed separately, except in combined analyses where CD4+ and CD8+ sequences were merged in silico. Clonal expansion was defined as at least a 2-fold frequency increase after treatment relative to C1D1, with a pseudocount of 0.5 for undetected baseline clones. Clones with 0 or 1 copy at C1D1 were classified as singleton clones, and clones with 2 or more copies were classified as non-singleton clones. Clones expanded in unsorted samples were labelled as CD4+, CD8+ or unknown by matching protein sequences in sorted samples from the same patient. Diversity changes from C1D1 to C4D1 were tested in paired samples using Wilcoxon tests. TCRdb's version of the immuneACCESS table is confined to in-frame rearrangements and falls short of the full clone set. An unresolved V gene accounts for under half of the shortfall where checked; the remainder is of unknown origin. V and J calls and clone size follow that table, whereas D and trimming were derived from the DNA. The sample profile shows about 50,000 clones; approximately 76% of them were found once. About an eighth of the sample goes to the ten largest clones.

Spanning cysteine to phenylalanine, the CDR3 consists of 15 amino acids. The DNA shown is the 45-base CDR3, in frame from base 1. Between the V and J ends, shortened by 5 bases and 1 base respectively, the junction contains 12 bases. For CDR1 and CDR2, the germline V gene (reference sequence) lists MNHNY and SVGAGI. The time point label for this specimen denotes: cycle 4 day 1 (C4D1), after six to seven weeks of nivolumab. Relapse after autologous stem cell transplantation had occurred in all trial patients, and cohorts A, B and C were distinguished by prior brentuximab vedotin exposure. The trial cohort comprised a few dozen patients with relapsed/refractory classical Hodgkin lymphoma whose best overall responses were complete response, partial response or progressive disease. Trial patients were treated with single-agent nivolumab in the multi-cohort phase II CheckMate 205 trial. An independent review committee assessed best overall response using the 2007 International Working Group response criteria. Trial PBMCs were obtained immediately prior to nivolumab initiation (C1D1) and on therapy at cycle 2 day 1 and cycle 4 day 1. Peripheral blood was collected in 8 mL Vacutainer Cell Preparation Tubes, from which PBMCs were isolated by centrifugation and then cryopreserved.

Specimen: peripheral blood mononuclear cells (PBMCs), collected before the fourth cycle of nivolumab. This sequence was found in a human donor with classical Hodgkin lymphoma. In this chain, TRBV6-6 is recombined with TRBJ2-1, with TRBD2 tentatively as D gene (5 bases match). The CDR3: CASSLPGLSYNEQFF. At the DNA level, the sequence is TGTGCCAGCAGTCTCCCCGGACTTTCCTACAATGAGCAGTTCTTC.